The 29 T cell receptor beta chains reported below all come from one sample, sequenced in a study of Ad26.COV2.S vaccination and SARS-CoV-2 variants. Generated by immunoSEQ multiplex PCR, the TCRdb table keeps only in-frame clones and is missing some. The table has fewer than 500,000 clones, around 91% seen once. Indicated treatment: some 20 received Ad26.COV2.S at low or high dose, single or two shots; roughly five received placebo; per-sample allocation not given. Collection of samples fell on day 63 after the first vaccine or placebo injection. The sequencing used peripheral blood, collected in a trial of Ad26.COV2.S vaccine versus placebo. The receptors stem from a person between 18 and 65 years old who received the Ad26.COV2.S COVID-19 vaccine or a placebo.

The chain has TRBV5-1 and TRBJ2-1; the D gene could be TRBD1 or TRBD2 (5 bases each). From germline, CDR1 is SGHRS and CDR2 YFSETQ. V was pared by 0 bases and J by 6 bases, with 7 bases between. The CDR3 length is 13 residues. The CDR3 nucleotides are TGCGCCAGCAGCTTGGGAGGGGTCAATGAGCAGTTCTTC. Translating gives CASSLGGVNEQFF.

The chain links TRBV28 to TRBJ1-1; D call uncertain. The CDR3 sequence is 14 residues long. In germline, CDR1 is MDHEN, CDR2 SYDVKM. The V and J ends lost 4 bases and 1 base respectively, with 10 bases between them. The CDR3 bases are TGTGCCAGCAGTTACACCGGACCGAACACTGAAGCTTTCTTT. Protein sequence: CASSYTGPNTEAFF.

The chain couples TRBV6-1 to TRBJ2-6; D ambiguous. Germline assignment: CDR1 MNHNS and CDR2 SASEGT. V was pared by 2 bases and J by 3 bases, with 8 bases between. The CDR3 has 15 amino acids. The CDR3 DNA follows: TGTGCCAGCAGTGAATCCCCCGGTGGGGCCAACGTCCTGACTTTC. As protein: CASSESPGGANVLTF.

This chain links TRBV9 with TRBJ2-3; 12 bases fit TRBD2. This CDR3 is built from 18 residues. The trim removed 4 bases at V and 4 bases at J, leaving 13 bases unmatched. Germline V lookup: CDR1 SGDLS, CDR2 YYNGEE. The CDR3 sequence: CASSSRTSGVPWADTQYF. CDR3 bases: TGTGCCAGCAGCTCCCGGACTAGCGGGGTCCCTTGGGCAGATACGCAGTATTTT.

V usage is TRBV3-1 (or the pseudogene TRBV3-2) and J usage is TRBJ2-7; D is ambiguous. From germline, CDR1 is LGHDT and CDR2 YNNKEL (reference sequence). The CDR3 is 14 residues long. The V gene lost 1 base and the J gene lost 4 bases, with 11 bases spanning the gap. The chain's CDR3 is CASSQARGPYEQYF. The CDR3 coding sequence is TGTGCCAGCAGCCAAGCCCGTGGGCCTTACGAGCAGTACTTC.

The V gene is TRBV28, the J gene TRBJ2-1; 11 nucleotides line up with TRBD2. CDR1 and CDR2 (germline): MDHEN, SYDVKM. This CDR3 is built from 14 residues. Losses at the gene ends were 5 bases for V and 10 bases for J; bases not matched to a gene: 7. The CDR3 sequence is CASSTSGSLWEQFF. The CDR3 DNA is TGTGCCAGCAGTACTAGCGGGAGTCTATGGGAGCAGTTCTTC.

The V gene is TRBV14, the J gene TRBJ2-3, with 13 nucleotides matching TRBD2. Germline V gene data show CDR1 as SGHDN and CDR2 as FVKESK. The CDR3 runs to 18 residues. The V gene end was trimmed by 0 bases and the J gene end by 0 bases; junction bases not matched to a gene: 3. CDR3 region: CASSQELAGGWSTDTQYF. The CDR3 coding sequence is TGTGCCAGCAGCCAAGAACTAGCGGGAGGGTGGAGCACAGATACGCAGTATTTT.

V is TRBV5-4 and J is TRBJ1-2; weak D call: TRBD1 (6 bases). This CDR3 has 17 residues. Germline V gives CDR1 SGHNT, CDR2 YYREEE (reference sequence). The V end was cut by 2 bases, the J end by 8 bases, with 25 bases between. CDR3: CASSFPLPGELWLGYTF. The CDR3 DNA sequence: TGTGCCAGCAGCTTTCCCTTGCCAGGGGAACTATGGCTAGGCTACACCTTC.

This clone was recorded a few times. This sequence joins TRBV28 and TRBJ2-7, with D possibly matching TRBD1 (6 bases). Looked up from germline, CDR1 is MDHEN and CDR2 is SYDVKM. This CDR3 contains 12 residues. The V gene lost 6 bases and the J gene lost 6 bases, with 12 bases spanning the gap. CDR3 nucleotides: TGTGCCAGCAGCCAGGGGTTGGGCGAGCAGTACTTC. Protein sequence: CASSQGLGEQYF.

In its sample, this clone was seen once. The CDR3 region is CASSLRTYQETQYF. In DNA form, the CDR3 reads TGTGCCAGCAGCTTGCGGACATACCAAGAGACCCAGTACTTC. V is TRBV7-8 and J is TRBJ2-5, with D tentatively TRBD1 (5 bases). The ends were cut back, 3 bases at V and 0 bases at J, with 8 bases in the middle. The CDR3 has 14 amino acids. Germline CDR1 reads SGHVS; CDR2 reads FQNEAQ.

The rearrangement links TRBV7-6 to TRBJ2-1; TRBD1 or TRBD2 may be the D gene (5 bases each). Trimming took off 5 bases at V and 6 bases at J, with 29 bases between the two ends. This CDR3 region has 19 residues. Germline V CDR1 and CDR2: SGHVS, FNYEAQ. The CDR3 protein is CASSQTRGVVGDESNEQFF. As DNA, the CDR3 is TGTGCCAGCAGCCAAACTCGAGGCGTGGTGGGGGACGAAAGCAATGAGCAGTTCTTC.

This chain links TRBV23-1 with TRBJ2-4; D tentatively fits TRBD1 or TRBD2 (7 bases each). TRBV23-1 is flagged as an ORF with uncertain function. V lost 2 bases and J 3 bases, leaving 14 bases between the germline ends. The CDR3 totals 16 residues. The CDR3 DNA follows: TGCGCCAGCAGTCAACGCAGGGGGGGGATCAAAAACATTCAGTACTTC. Its protein is CASSQRRGGIKNIQYF.

This rearrangement joins TRBV3-1 (or the pseudogene TRBV3-2) to TRBJ2-3; D possibly uses TRBD1 or TRBD2 (5 bases each). The ends were cut back, 4 bases at V and 5 bases at J, with 16 bases in the middle. Germline V lookup: CDR1 LGHDT, CDR2 YNNKEL (reference sequence). This CDR3 spans 15 amino acids. The CDR3 coding sequence is TGTGCCAGCAGCCGGACAATCCTAGCAGGAGATACGCAGTATTTT. Translation: CASSRTILAGDTQYF.

This clone has just one count. This chain links TRBV6-5 with TRBJ2-7; 7 nucleotides line up with TRBD1. V was clipped by 5 bases and J by 0 bases; unmatched bases: 7. Germline loops: CDR1 MNHEY, CDR2 SVGAGI. The CDR3 has 15 residues. This CDR3 is CASSPEDRPSYEQYF. For the CDR3, the DNA is TGTGCCAGCAGTCCCGAGGACAGGCCCTCCTACGAGCAGTACTTC.

The chain employs TRBV23-1 and TRBJ2-3; TRBD1 aligns across 7 bases. TRBV23-1 is flagged as an ORF with uncertain function. V trimming: 1 base; J trimming: 6 bases; junction bases outside the gene matches: 7. CDR3 length equals 15 residues. CDR3 bases: TGCGCCAGCAGTCAATTAGGGGGCATGGGGGATACGCAGTATTTT. This codes for CASSQLGGMGDTQYF.

The chain carries TRBV7-2 and TRBJ1-2; D call uncertain. This CDR3 spans 12 amino acids. From germline, CDR1 is SGHTA and CDR2 FQGNSA. V lost 10 bases and J lost 0, with 9 bases in between. For the CDR3, the DNA is TGTGCCACCAGTACCTCTAACTATGGCTACACCTTC. It yields the protein CATSTSNYGYTF.

The chain employs TRBV5-5 and TRBJ1-1, with TRBD1 as a possible D gene (5 bases). CDR1 and CDR2 (germline): SGHKS, YYEKEE (reference sequence). The CDR3 contains 15 residues. V lost 0 bases and J 0 bases, leaving 9 bases between the germline ends. CDR3 protein: CASSLDGALNTEAFF. The CDR3 DNA sequence: TGTGCCAGCAGCTTGGATGGGGCCTTGAACACTGAAGCTTTCTTT. The complete variable domain, with remaining parts taken from reference TRBV5-5 and TRBJ1-1, reads DAGVTQSPTHLIKTRGQQVTLRCSPISGHKSVSWYQQVLGQGPQFIFQYYEKEERGRGNFPDRFSARQFPNYSSELNVNALLLGDSALYLCASSLDGALNTEAFFGQGTRLTVV.

The chain combines TRBV11-2 with TRBJ2-7, with TRBD1 as a possible D gene (6 bases). The germline CDR1 and CDR2 sequences are SGHAT and FQNNGV. Trimming removed 1 base at V and 2 bases at J, with 12 bases between. This CDR3 contains 15 residues. Here the CDR3 DNA reads TGTGCCAGCAGCTTAGGCGAAGGGGGTCCCTACGAGCAGTACTTC. Amino acids: CASSLGEGGPYEQYF. Combining the CDR3 with reference TRBV11-2 and TRBJ2-7 gives the whole variable domain EAGVAQSPRYKIIEKRQSVAFWCNPISGHATLYWYQQILGQGPKLLIQFQNNGVVDDSQLPKDRFSAERLKGVDSTLKIQPAKLEDSAVYLCASSLGEGGPYEQYFGPGTRLTVT.

This chain links TRBV19 with TRBJ1-1; D perhaps matches TRBD1 (5 bases). Germline V CDR1 and CDR2: LNHDA, SQIVND (reference sequence). The V and J ends lost 6 bases and 0 bases respectively, with 14 bases between them. This CDR3 is built from 15 residues. In DNA form, the CDR3 reads TGTGCCAGTAGGAGCAGGGTTGGTTTGAACACTGAAGCTTTCTTT. Its translation: CASRSRVGLNTEAFF.

The CDR3 DNA is TGTGCCAGCAGTCCACCTTCCGGGTACACCATATATTTT. Protein sequence: CASSPPSGYTIYF. The chain uses TRBV6-2 or TRBV6-3 and TRBJ1-3; D is unresolved. Germline V gives CDR1 MNHEY, CDR2 SVGEGT. The CDR3 covers 13 residues. The ends were cut back, 5 bases at V and 8 bases at J, with 13 bases in the middle.

Here the CDR3 reads CASSATTDTQYF. The CDR3 DNA sequence: TGTGCCAGCAGCGCAACCACAGATACGCAGTATTTT. This sequence joins TRBV9 and TRBJ2-3; D not resolved. The V end was cut by 3 bases, the J end by 2 bases, with 4 bases between. The CDR3 length is 12 residues. Germline assignment: CDR1 SGDLS and CDR2 YYNGEE. The full variable domain, in which reference TRBV9 and TRBJ2-3 provide the parts outside the CDR3, is DSGVTQTPKHLITATGQRVTLRCSPRSGDLSVYWYQQSLDQGLQFLIQYYNGEERAKGNILERFSAQQFPDLHSELNLSSLELGDSALYFCASSATTDTQYFGPGTRLTVL.

The V gene is TRBV7-6, the J gene TRBJ2-6; no clear D gene. Germline CDR1 is SGHVS and CDR2 is FNYEAQ. Trimming cost V 5 bases and J 0 bases, with 14 bases left between them. This CDR3 contains 17 residues. The CDR3: CASSPHSSGSGANVLTF. Written as DNA, the CDR3 is TGTGCCAGCAGCCCGCATTCCTCGGGCTCTGGGGCCAACGTCCTGACTTTC.

V usage is TRBV7-2 and J usage is TRBJ2-1, with TRBD2 matching 10 bases. The CDR3 is 18 residues long. CDR1 is SGHTA, CDR2 FQGNSA, per germline. The V segment lost 1 base and the J segment 4 bases; nucleotides outside the gene matches: 10. The CDR3 DNA is TGTGCCAGCAGCTTAGACGGTGCGTGGACTAGCGGATACAATGAGCAGTTCTTC. This gives the protein CASSLDGAWTSGYNEQFF.

The chain employs TRBV7-2 and TRBJ2-4, with TRBD2 matching 7 bases. The V segment lost 5 bases and the J segment 0 bases; nucleotides outside the gene matches: 16. CDR3 size: 19 residues. Germline lookup yields CDR1 SGHTA and CDR2 FQGNSA. CDR3 sequence reads: CASSPSLGGSSLAKNIQYF. For the CDR3, the DNA is TGTGCCAGCAGCCCCTCCTTGGGCGGGAGTAGTTTAGCCAAAAACATTCAGTACTTC.

V gene TRBV20-1 combines with J gene TRBJ2-5; D perhaps matches TRBD2 (5 bases). The CDR3 contains 11 residues. V lost 8 bases and J lost 1, with 8 bases in between. Germline V gene sequence: CDR1 DFQATT, CDR2 SNEGSKA (reference sequence). In nucleotides, the CDR3 is TGCAGTCGGACTTTCCAAGAGACCCAGTACTTC. It is translated as CSRTFQETQYF.

The chain joins TRBV3-1 (or the pseudogene TRBV3-2) to TRBJ2-7; D may be TRBD2 (6 bases). Trimming stripped 4 bases from V and 2 bases from J, with 18 bases between. The CDR3 loop spans 16 amino acids. From germline, CDR1 is LGHDT and CDR2 YNNKEL (reference sequence). The CDR3 protein is CASSPLTGGGTYEQYF. Written as DNA, the CDR3 is TGTGCCAGCAGCCCTCTAACAGGTGGGGGGACCTACGAGCAGTACTTC.

The chain recombines TRBV3-1 (or the pseudogene TRBV3-2) with TRBJ2-1, with TRBD2 matching over 7 bases. This CDR3 has 15 amino acids. The germline CDR1 and CDR2 sequences are LGHDT and YNNKEL (reference sequence). V shed 0 bases, J shed 2 bases, and the junction held 1 base outside the gene matches. The CDR3 DNA is TGTGCCAGCAGCCAAGAGGGGGGGACCTACAATGAGCAGTTCTTC. It translates to CASSQEGGTYNEQFF.

The V gene is TRBV13, the J gene TRBJ2-7, with a weak D call TRBD2 (6 bases). Trimming cost V 1 base and J 6 bases, with 16 bases left between them. The length of the CDR3 is 15 residues. Germline V gene data show CDR1 as PRHDT and CDR2 as FYEKMQ (reference sequence). DNA for the CDR3: TGTGCCAGCAGCTTAGAGAAGGGACTGGCTCGCGAGCAGTACTTC. Protein: CASSLEKGLAREQYF.

CDR3 in amino acids: CASSLGPGETGELFF. In DNA, the CDR3 is TGCGCCAGCAGCCTAGGGCCGGGGGAGACCGGGGAGCTGTTTTTT. The gene calls are TRBV5-1 and TRBJ2-2; a weak D match, TRBD2 (6 bases). The V end was cut by 4 bases, the J end by 5 bases, with 15 bases between. Germline values: CDR1 SGHRS, CDR2 YFSETQ. The length of the CDR3 is 15 residues.